A single sample is the source of the 24 T cell receptor beta chains below, sequenced in a study of T cells in localized non-small cell lung cancer. Sequencing was performed with immunoSEQ multiplex PCR; in TCRdb, only in-frame clones are kept and a portion is missing. Among over 25,000 clones listed, about 80% were seen once. Here the sequenced sample was peripheral blood, taken before any cancer treatment. Receptors were obtained from a male donor aged 60 or older with stage III squamous cell lung carcinoma.

The chain recombines TRBV6-6 with TRBJ1-5; D gene unclear. The CDR3 consists of 14 residues. The germline V and J ends were trimmed by 1 base and 6 bases, with 10 bases remaining between them. The germline V gene has CDR1 MNHNY and CDR2 SVGAGI (reference sequence). The DNA for the CDR3 is TGTGCCAGCAGTTACTGGGGTACGGGTCAGCCCCAGCATTTT. Amino acid sequence: CASSYWGTGQPQHF.

V is TRBV6-5 and J is TRBJ1-5, with a weak D call TRBD1 (5 bases). Germline V CDR1 and CDR2: MNHEY, SVGAGI. This CDR3 contains 15 residues. V dropped 6 bases and J dropped 7 bases, with 19 bases sitting between them. Here the CDR3 DNA reads TGTGCCAGCAGCCCTCTGAAGGGGTTGGGGCAGCCCCAGCATTTT. Protein: CASSPLKGLGQPQHF.

This chain uses TRBV6-5 with TRBJ1-1; TRBD1 is a possible D gene (6 bases). Trimming took off 2 bases at V and 4 bases at J, with 14 bases between the two ends. Germline V gene lookup returns CDR1 MNHEY and CDR2 SVGAGI. The CDR3 runs 15 residues. The CDR3 DNA follows: TGTGCCAGCAGTTACAACTGGGGGCGCGGCACTGAAGCTTTCTTT. It translates to CASSYNWGRGTEAFF.

This clone is a singleton in its sample. The chain combines TRBV7-6 with TRBJ2-7, with D possibly being TRBD1 (6 bases). This CDR3 is 14 amino acids long. Per the germline V gene, CDR1 is SGHVS and CDR2 is FNYEAQ. Trimming removed 5 bases at V and 2 bases at J, with 13 bases between. This chain's CDR3 is CASSHSDSPYEQYF. The DNA for the CDR3 is TGTGCCAGCAGCCACTCGGACAGCCCCTACGAGCAGTACTTC.

The table lists this clone with a count of one. This chain joins TRBV1 and TRBJ2-3; the tabulated D call, TRBD2, remains unverified against the DNA. TRBV1 is recorded as a pseudogene. This CDR3 has 15 amino acids. CDR3 protein: CTNLKVAGEPDTQYF. CDR3 sequence (DNA): TGCACCAACCTCAAGGTTGCGGGAGAACCAGATACGCAGTATTTT.

J is TRBJ2-1 and V is TRBV19; D is undetermined. The CDR3 covers 17 residues. V was pared by 2 bases and J by 0 bases, with 14 bases between. Germline V lookup: CDR1 LNHDA, CDR2 SQIVND (reference sequence). The CDR3 DNA reads as TGTGCCAGTAGTATACTCCCTGCTCAGAGCTCCTACAATGAGCAGTTCTTC. Its protein is CASSILPAQSSYNEQFF.

The chain employs TRBV7-2 and TRBJ1-2; TRBD1 matches 7 bases. Germline CDR1 and CDR2: SGHTA and FQGNSA. Trimming took 6 bases from V and 7 from J; bases not matched to a gene: 14. This CDR3 contains 15 residues. The CDR3 DNA is TGTGCCAGCAGTTCCGGGACAGAGGGGTCCACTGGCTACACCTTC. Protein product: CASSSGTEGSTGYTF.

The CDR3 bases are TGTGCCAGCAGTCTTGAAGCGGTCTCTGGAAACACCATATATTTT. Translating it yields CASSLEAVSGNTIYF. The chain employs TRBV7-9 and TRBJ1-3; D uncertain. In germline, CDR1 is SEHNR, CDR2 FQNEAQ (reference sequence). This CDR3 is 15 amino acids long. The V gene lost 6 bases and the J gene lost 0 bases, with 12 bases spanning the gap.

This rearrangement joins TRBV2 to TRBJ2-1; maybe TRBD2 (6 bases). Trimming took 4 bases from V and 2 from J, leaving 12 bases between them. Per germline, CDR1 SNHLY and CDR2 FYNNEI. The length of the CDR3 is 15 residues. The CDR3 DNA sequence: TGTGCCAGCAGTGCCTCGGGACTTCCCTACAATGAGCAGTTCTTC. Encoded protein: CASSASGLPYNEQFF.

The rearrangement uses TRBV5-1 and TRBJ1-5; D gene ambiguous. The CDR3 is 10 amino acids. Germline V lookup: CDR1 SGHRS, CDR2 YFSETQ. V was pared by 7 bases and J by 5 bases, with 4 bases between. The CDR3 nucleotides are TGCGCCAGCGGAGATCAGCCCCAGCATTTT. Translated, it gives CASGDQPQHF. The variable domain in full, with the rest retrieved from reference TRBV5-1 and TRBJ1-5, is KAGVTQTPRYLIKTRGQQVTLSCSPISGHRSVSWYQQTPGQGLQFLFEYFSETQRNKGNFPGRFSGRQFSNSRSEMNVSTLELGDSALYLCASGDQPQHFGDGTRLSIL.

As regards this clone: At the DNA level, this CDR3 is encoded by other sequences in the same sample as well. The chain joins TRBV7-9 to TRBJ1-5; D remains unclear. Trimming left V 1 base short and J 0 bases short, with 7 bases between. The germline V gene has CDR1 SEHNR and CDR2 FQNEAQ (reference sequence). The CDR3 is 15 amino acids. Here the CDR3 reads CASSLGGYSNQPQHF. CDR3 bases: TGTGCCAGCAGCTTAGGGGGTTATAGCAATCAGCCCCAGCATTTT.

The chain carries TRBV11-1 and TRBJ2-3, with D possibly being TRBD1 or TRBD2 (5 bases each). Trimming left V 8 bases short and J 2 bases short, with 20 bases between. This CDR3 is 16 amino acids long. The germline V gene encodes CDR1 SGHAT and CDR2 FQDESV (reference sequence). CDR3 sequence (DNA): TGTGCCAGCCGAAGCCAGGGAGAGTTTTTCACAGATACGCAGTATTTT. Translating it yields CASRSQGEFFTDTQYF.

This chain links TRBV6-1 with TRBJ2-6; D possibly corresponds to TRBD1 (6 bases). This CDR3 comprises 15 residues. Germline-derived CDR1 and CDR2 are MNHNS and SASEGT. V lost 1 base and J lost 4, with 8 bases in between. The CDR3 DNA follows: TGTGCCAGCAGTGAAGTGGGGGCCGGGGCCAACGTCCTGACTTTC. It translates to CASSEVGAGANVLTF.

The gene calls are TRBV11-2 and TRBJ2-1; D ambiguous. Looked up from germline, CDR1 is SGHAT and CDR2 is FQNNGV. CDR3 length equals 10 residues. The V gene lost 8 bases and the J gene lost 9 bases, with 8 bases spanning the gap. In DNA form, the CDR3 reads TGTGCCAGCGGAAGCGTTGAGCAGTTCTTC. It specifies CASGSVEQFF.

The chain carries TRBV9 and TRBJ2-2; D is unresolved. V dropped 3 bases and J dropped 2 bases, with 11 bases sitting between them. This CDR3 is 15 amino acids long. The germline CDR1 and CDR2 sequences are SGDLS and YYNGEE. Here the CDR3 reads CASSAREVNTGELFF. Here the CDR3 DNA reads TGTGCCAGCAGCGCCCGAGAAGTTAACACCGGGGAGCTGTTTTTT.

The chain employs TRBV7-9 and TRBJ1-3; a weak D match, TRBD1 (5 bases). Trimming removed 5 bases from V and 4 bases from J, with 18 bases in between. The CDR3 spans 16 residues. Germline loops: CDR1 SEHNR, CDR2 FQNEAQ (reference sequence). The CDR3 DNA follows: TGTGCCAGCAGCCCCCCCCGGGAAAGGGACGGAAACACCATATATTTT. The encoded protein is CASSPPRERDGNTIYF.

The chain carries TRBV6-1 and TRBJ2-7; D is ambiguous. The CDR3 totals 12 residues. CDR1 MNHNS and CDR2 SASEGT come from the germline V gene. V shed 6 bases and J shed 3 bases, with 9 bases lying between them. The CDR3 is CASRDGLYEQYF. The CDR3, as DNA: TGTGCCAGCAGGGACGGCCTCTACGAGCAGTACTTC.

The chain joins TRBV7-9 to TRBJ2-1; no definite D call. Germline V gene sequence: CDR1 SEHNR, CDR2 FQNEAQ (reference sequence). The V end lost 3 bases, the J end lost 9 bases, and 12 bases lay between the germline ends. There are 13 residues in the CDR3. This chain's CDR3 is CASSFSDRPEQFF. For the CDR3, the DNA is TGTGCCAGCAGCTTTTCCGACCGCCCTGAGCAGTTCTTC. The complete variable domain, with remaining parts taken from reference TRBV7-9 and TRBJ2-1, reads DTGVSQNPRHKITKRGQNVTFRCDPISEHNRLYWYRQTLGQGPEFLTYFQNEAQLEKSRLLSDRFSAERPKGSFSTLEIQRTEQGDSAMYLCASSFSDRPEQFFGPGTRLTVL.

This rearrangement joins TRBV15 to TRBJ2-5; a possible D gene is TRBD2 (5 bases). The CDR3 sequence is 15 residues long. V lost 1 base and J 5 bases, leaving 14 bases between the germline ends. Germline values: CDR1 LNHNV, CDR2 YYDKDF (reference sequence). The CDR3 bases are TGTGCCACCAGCAGAGCCGGGGTAGTTGAGGAGACCCAGTACTTC. Encoded protein: CATSRAGVVEETQYF. The full variable domain, rest sourced from reference TRBV15 and TRBJ2-5, is DAMVIQNPRYQVTQFGKPVTLSCSQTLNHNVMYWYQQKSSQAPKLLFHYYDKDFNNEADTPDNFQSRRPNTSFCFLDIRSPGLGDTAMYLCATSRAGVVEETQYFGPGTRLLVL.

The CDR3 loop is CASSRDKGFTDTQYF. The DNA for the CDR3 is TGTGCCAGCTCACGGGACAAGGGATTCACAGATACGCAGTATTTT. The chain recombines TRBV18 with TRBJ2-3, with D possibly being TRBD1 (6 bases). The CDR3 has 15 amino acids. V lost 4 bases and J 2 bases, leaving 13 bases between the germline ends. Germline V gene lookup returns CDR1 KGHSH and CDR2 LQKENI. Supplemented by reference TRBV18 and TRBJ2-3, the full variable domain reads NAGVMQNPRHLVRRRGQEARLRCSPMKGHSHVYWYRQLPEEGLKFMVYLQKENIIDESGMPKERFSAEFPKEGPSILRIQQVVRGDSAAYFCASSRDKGFTDTQYFGPGTRLTVL.

The chain uses TRBV6-5 and TRBJ1-5; D perhaps matches TRBD1 (5 bases). The length of the CDR3 is 13 residues. Germline V gene sequence: CDR1 MNHEY, CDR2 SVGAGI. Between the trimmed V and J ends, which lost 8 bases and 9 bases, there was a span of 17 bases. The CDR3 sequence is CASRDSLQRPQHF. Here the CDR3 DNA reads TGTGCCAGCCGGGACTCCTTGCAGAGGCCCCAGCATTTT.

This rearrangement joins TRBV9 to TRBJ1-1; D may be TRBD1 (6 bases). The ends were cut back, 0 bases at V and 0 bases at J, with 12 bases in the middle. Germline values: CDR1 SGDLS, CDR2 YYNGEE. The CDR3 has 16 residues. CDR3 region: CASSVGVQGLNTEAFF. The DNA of the CDR3 is TGTGCCAGCAGCGTAGGGGTTCAGGGGTTGAACACTGAAGCTTTCTTT.

The chain combines TRBV5-6 with TRBJ1-1; 9 nucleotides match TRBD1. V lost 2 bases to trimming and J lost 0 bases; unmatched junction nucleotides: 8. This CDR3 has 17 residues. Per germline, CDR1 SGHDT and CDR2 YYEEEE. CDR3: CASSFRTGDFMNTEAFF. The DNA of the CDR3 is TGTGCCAGCAGCTTCCGGACAGGGGACTTTATGAACACTGAAGCTTTCTTT. Based on the CDR3 plus reference TRBV5-6 and TRBJ1-1, the full variable domain is DAGVTQSPTHLIKTRGQQVTLRCSPKSGHDTVSWYQQALGQGPQFIFQYYEEEERQRGNFPDRFSGHQFPNYSSELNVNALLLGDSALYLCASSFRTGDFMNTEAFFGQGTRLTVV.

A remark on this clone: One end of the junction does not line up with germline, which may come from a read error. As DNA, the CDR3 is TGTGCCAGCAGATACCTCGGTGGCGGCGTGTCCTTC. It yields the protein CASRYLGGGVSF. V usage is TRBV11-2 and J usage is TRBJ1-2, with unresolved D. This CDR3 contains 12 residues. Germline V lookup: CDR1 SGHAT, CDR2 FQNNGV.